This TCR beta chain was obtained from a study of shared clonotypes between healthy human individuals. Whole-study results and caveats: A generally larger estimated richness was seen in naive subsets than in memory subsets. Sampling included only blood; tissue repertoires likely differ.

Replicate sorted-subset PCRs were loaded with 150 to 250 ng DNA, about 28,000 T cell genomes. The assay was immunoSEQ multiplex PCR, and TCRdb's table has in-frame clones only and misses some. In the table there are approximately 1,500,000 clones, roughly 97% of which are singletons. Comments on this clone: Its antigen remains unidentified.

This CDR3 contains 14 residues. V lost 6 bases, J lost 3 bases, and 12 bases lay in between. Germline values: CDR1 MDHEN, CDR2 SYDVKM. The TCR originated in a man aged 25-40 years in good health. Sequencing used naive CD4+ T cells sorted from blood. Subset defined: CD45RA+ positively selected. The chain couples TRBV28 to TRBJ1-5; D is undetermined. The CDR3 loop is CASRGWQVNQPQHF. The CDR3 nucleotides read TGTGCCAGCAGGGGTTGGCAGGTCAATCAGCCCCAGCATTTT.